Shown below are 27 T cell receptor beta chains from a single sample sequenced in a study of blood T cell repertoires in COVID-19. Method: immunoSEQ multiplex PCR; TCRdb's copy keeps in-frame clones and lacks some. The table records about 120,000 clones, 85% of them present only once. Sequenced material: peripheral blood. The receptors come from a human donor in a cohort sampled during active COVID-19.

The genes are TRBV3-1 (or the pseudogene TRBV3-2) and TRBJ1-2, with 10 positions matching TRBD1. V dropped 3 bases and J dropped 8; count of bases not matched to a gene: 6. The V gene's germline CDR1 is LGHDT and CDR2 YNNKEL (reference sequence). This CDR3 contains 14 residues. This CDR3 is CASSQGTGEGGYTF. The CDR3 nucleotides read TGTGCCAGCAGCCAGGGGACAGGGGAGGGAGGCTACACCTTC.

J is TRBJ1-5 and V is TRBV19; no definite D call. This CDR3 has 15 residues. CDR1 is LNHDA and CDR2 is SQIVND in the germline V gene (reference sequence). V lost 5 bases, J lost 0 bases, and 11 bases lay in between. In nucleotides, the CDR3 is TGTGCCAGTAGTGGGCAGTTTGATAGCAATCAGCCCCAGCATTTT. It translates to CASSGQFDSNQPQHF.

The chain has TRBV15 and TRBJ1-5, with TRBD1 identical over 8 bases. V lost 10 bases to trimming and J lost 3 bases; unmatched junction nucleotides: 5. The CDR3 has 13 residues. CDR1 is LNHNV and CDR2 is YYDKDF in the germline V gene (reference sequence). The CDR3: CAIGQGLNQPQHF. CDR3 in DNA: TGTGCCATTGGACAGGGCCTCAATCAGCCCCAGCATTTT.

The J gene is TRBJ1-5, the V gene TRBV19, with 9 bases fitting TRBD1. CDR3 length equals 13 residues. The V gene end was trimmed by 6 bases and the J gene end by 11 bases; junction bases not matched to a gene: 8. Germline V CDR1 and CDR2: LNHDA, SQIVND (reference sequence). CDR3 in amino acids: CASRVRQGVAQHF. CDR3 DNA sequence: TGTGCCAGTAGAGTGAGACAGGGGGTTGCCCAGCATTTT.

The gene calls are TRBV5-4 and TRBJ2-5, with D perhaps TRBD2 (6 bases). Germline CDR1 and CDR2: SGHNT and YYREEE (reference sequence). The CDR3 has 14 amino acids. The V end was cut by 0 bases, the J end by 5 bases, with 11 bases between. The CDR3 nucleotides read TGTGCCAGCAGCTTGGACCCCCGGGGGGAGACCCAGTACTTC. This sequence encodes CASSLDPRGETQYF.

This chain uses TRBV5-1 with TRBJ2-7, with D hard to call. V shed 0 bases and J shed 2 bases, with 9 bases lying between them. The CDR3 sequence is 14 residues long. The germline gives CDR1 SGHRS, CDR2 YFSETQ. CDR3 loop: CASSLGHGPYEQYF. CDR3 DNA sequence: TGCGCCAGCAGCTTGGGACACGGTCCCTACGAGCAGTACTTC.

This clone was picked up a small number of times. The chain is built from TRBV3-1 (or the pseudogene TRBV3-2) and TRBJ2-1; no firm D call. CDR1 is LGHDT and CDR2 is YNNKEL in the germline V gene (reference sequence). V was pared by 0 bases and J by 12 bases, with 12 bases between. The CDR3 has 13 residues. The CDR3 DNA sequence: TGTGCCAGCAGCCAAGAACTGTACGCAGGGCAGTTCTTC. Its translation is CASSQELYAGQFF.

The V and J genes are TRBV25-1 and TRBJ1-5, with 9 bases lining up with TRBD1. The J segment lost 3 bases and the V segment lost 4 bases, leaving 10 bases of the junction unmatched. The CDR3 is 17 amino acids. Germline assignment: CDR1 MGHDK and CDR2 SYGVNS. The CDR3, as DNA: TGTGCCAGCAGTGGGATAGTTGGACAGGGGAACAATCAGCCCCAGCATTTT. Encoded protein: CASSGIVGQGNNQPQHF.

The chain recombines TRBV4-1 with TRBJ1-4; 9 positions match TRBD1. Germline values: CDR1 MGHRA, CDR2 YSYEKL. The CDR3 is 14 amino acids. The V gene end was trimmed by 1 base and the J gene end by 6 bases; junction bases not matched to a gene: 0. CDR3 region: CASSQGTGDEKLFF. DNA of the CDR3: TGCGCCAGCAGCCAAGGGACAGGGGATGAAAAACTGTTTTTT.

V gene TRBV6-5 combines with J gene TRBJ1-5; a weak D match, TRBD1 (6 bases). Deletions cut 7 bases from V and 7 bases from J, with 14 bases between. CDR1 is MNHEY, CDR2 SVGAGI, per germline. The CDR3 has 13 amino acids. The CDR3 is CASTKTRGQPQHF. As DNA, the CDR3 is TGTGCCAGCACCAAGACCAGGGGACAGCCCCAGCATTTT.

The CDR3 nucleotides are TGTGCCAGCAGCCAGACAGTCTATGGCTACACCTTC. Protein sequence: CASSQTVYGYTF. The chain has TRBV3-1 (or the pseudogene TRBV3-2) and TRBJ1-2, with D perhaps matching TRBD1 (5 bases). Trimming took off 3 bases at V and 4 bases at J, with 6 bases between the two ends. The CDR3 is 12 amino acids. CDR1 is LGHDT and CDR2 is YNNKEL in the germline V gene (reference sequence).

The count of this clone is one. The chain combines TRBV11-2 with TRBJ2-6; D is ambiguous. CDR1 and CDR2 from the germline V gene are SGHAT and FQNNGV. This CDR3 contains 15 residues. V gave up 5 bases and J gave up 0 bases, with 8 bases separating them. This CDR3 is CASSRGNSGANVLTF. Written as DNA, the CDR3 is TGTGCCAGCAGCCGAGGAAACTCTGGGGCCAACGTCCTGACTTTC.

The chain joins TRBV6-6 to TRBJ1-5; TRBD1 is a possible D gene (6 bases). Germline V gene lookup returns CDR1 MNHNY and CDR2 SVGAGI (reference sequence). This CDR3 has 14 residues. The V gene lost 7 bases and the J gene lost 4 bases, with 14 bases spanning the gap. CDR3 bases: TGTGCCAGCAATGGGGGCGGCGTAAATCAGCCCCAGCATTTT. Its protein product is CASNGGGVNQPQHF.

The chain employs TRBV29-1 and TRBJ2-5; 7 bases line up with TRBD1. The junction had 9 bases not matched to a gene; V was cut back by 4 bases and J by 4 bases. CDR1 and CDR2 (germline): SQVTM, ANQGSEA. The CDR3 runs to 14 residues. The CDR3 bases are TGCAGCGTTGGACCCCGGGCAGGGGGAGAGACCCAGTACTTC. This gives the protein CSVGPRAGGETQYF.

The chain combines TRBV28 with TRBJ1-2, with TRBD1 matching 8 bases. The germline V gene encodes CDR1 MDHEN and CDR2 SYDVKM. V lost 1 base and J lost 4; bases outside the gene matches: 5. The CDR3 is 15 amino acids. The CDR3 DNA reads as TGTGCCAGCAGTTTATCCCCGACAGGGGTCTATGGCTACACCTTC. Protein sequence: CASSLSPTGVYGYTF.

This clone was observed at least ten times. V and J are TRBV6-2 or TRBV6-3 and TRBJ2-2; D possibly corresponds to TRBD1 (5 bases). CDR3 length: 13 residues. Germline values: CDR1 MNHEY, CDR2 SVGEGT. The V gene lost 6 bases and the J gene lost 3 bases, with 8 bases spanning the gap. This CDR3 is CASSRRDTGELFF. The CDR3 coding sequence is TGTGCCAGCAGCCGCAGGGACACCGGGGAGCTGTTTTTT.

V is TRBV3-1 (or the pseudogene TRBV3-2) and J is TRBJ2-1; TRBD2 matches 7 bases. CDR1 is LGHDT, CDR2 YNNKEL, per germline (reference sequence). There are 15 residues in the CDR3. With V trimmed by 3 bases and J by 6 bases, 8 bases remained unmatched. The DNA for the CDR3 is TGTGCCAGCAGCCAGCGACCGGGACTACCCAATGAGCAGTTCTTC. Translation: CASSQRPGLPNEQFF.

This clone was picked up a small number of times. V and J are TRBV9 and TRBJ1-2; no clear D. The CDR3 is made up of 13 amino acids. CDR1 is SGDLS, CDR2 YYNGEE, per germline. The V end was cut by 4 bases, the J end by 8 bases, with 15 bases between. CDR3 sequence reads: CASSPAGRSGYTF. The CDR3 region has the DNA TGTGCCAGCAGCCCGGCGGGGAGGTCGGGCTACACCTTC.

The chain has TRBV30 and TRBJ1-2, with unresolved D. The germline CDR1 and CDR2 sequences are GTSNPN and SVGIG (reference sequence). Trimming cost V 3 bases and J 8 bases, with 16 bases left between them. There are 13 residues in the CDR3. CDR3 in amino acids: CAWRGDPGDGYTF. For the CDR3, the DNA is TGTGCCTGGAGGGGTGATCCGGGTGACGGCTACACCTTC.

This CDR3 is CASSNRDTDNSPLHF. The CDR3 DNA reads TGTGCCAGCAGCAACCGGGACACAGATAATTCACCCCTCCACTTT. This rearrangement joins TRBV7-8 to TRBJ1-6; the D gene is possibly TRBD1 (6 bases). Germline V gene data show CDR1 as SGHVS and CDR2 as FQNEAQ. The CDR3 spans 15 residues. V shed 5 bases and J shed 5 bases, with 13 bases lying between them.

The chain links TRBV28 to TRBJ1-4; 9 bases map to TRBD1. This CDR3 is built from 13 residues. V dropped 10 bases and J dropped 6; count of bases not matched to a gene: 6. The germline V gene has CDR1 MDHEN and CDR2 SYDVKM. The CDR3 nucleotides are TGTGCCACCCGGACAGGGGAGGATGAAAAACTGTTTTTT. It yields the protein CATRTGEDEKLFF. The entire variable domain, with the rest obtained from reference TRBV28 and TRBJ1-4, is as follows: DVKVTQSSRYLVKRTGEKVFLECVQDMDHENMFWYRQDPGLGLRLIYFSYDVKMKEKGDIPEGYSVSREKKERFSLILESASTNQTSMYLCATRTGEDEKLFFGSGTQLSVL.

The chain employs TRBV27 and TRBJ1-1; D is perhaps TRBD1 (6 bases). Germline CDR1 is MNHEY and CDR2 is SMNVEV (reference sequence). The V gene lost 9 bases and the J gene lost 2 bases, with 10 bases spanning the gap. This CDR3 spans 12 amino acids. CDR3 protein: CASQQGNTEAFF. CDR3 sequence (DNA): TGTGCCAGTCAACAGGGTAACACTGAAGCTTTCTTT.

The rearrangement uses TRBV5-1 and TRBJ2-6, with D unclear. Between the trimmed V and J ends, which lost 4 bases and 0 bases, there was a span of 5 bases. The germline V gene encodes CDR1 SGHRS and CDR2 YFSETQ. The CDR3 consists of 14 residues. In DNA, the CDR3 is TGCGCCAGCAGCGTCGGCTCTGGGGCCAACGTCCTGACTTTC. It yields the protein CASSVGSGANVLTF.

The genes are TRBV27 and TRBJ2-3; 13 nucleotides align to TRBD2. The length of the CDR3 is 16 residues. J was trimmed by 2 bases and V by 5 bases; bases with no gene match: 4. The V gene's germline CDR1 is MNHEY and CDR2 SMNVEV (reference sequence). This CDR3 reads CASSVLAGGPTDTQYF. The CDR3 DNA reads TGTGCCAGCAGTGTACTAGCGGGGGGGCCCACAGATACGCAGTATTTT.

This sequence joins TRBV19 and TRBJ1-5; 10 positions agree with TRBD1. The CDR3 length is 17 residues. Germline CDR1 LNHDA, CDR2 SQIVND (reference sequence). The V gene end was trimmed by 6 bases and the J gene end by 3 bases; junction bases not matched to a gene: 11. The chain's CDR3 is CASSKTPGQGNNQPQHF. The CDR3 coding sequence is TGTGCCAGTAGCAAGACCCCGGGACAGGGGAACAATCAGCCCCAGCATTTT.

The chain has TRBV5-1 and TRBJ2-1; TRBD2 is a possible D gene (5 bases). Germline V gene data show CDR1 as SGHRS and CDR2 as YFSETQ. V lost 0 bases, J lost 0 bases, and 13 bases lay in between. The CDR3 contains 17 residues. CDR3: CASSLEASRSSYNEQFF. The CDR3 bases are TGCGCCAGCAGCTTGGAGGCTAGCCGAAGCTCCTACAATGAGCAGTTCTTC.

The chain employs TRBV6-5 and TRBJ1-2, with a possible D match to TRBD1 (6 bases). V lost 6 bases, J lost 4 bases, and 15 bases lay in between. Germline CDR1 MNHEY, CDR2 SVGAGI. The CDR3 covers 14 residues. The DNA of the CDR3 is TGTGCCAGCAGACCACAGGGTCCGCTCTATGGCTACACCTTC. As protein: CASRPQGPLYGYTF.